This T cell receptor beta chain was identified during a study of cytomegalovirus exposure and HLA in healthy donors. Trimming removed 4 bases from V and 3 bases from J; junction bases left unmatched: 6. The CDR3 is made up of 15 amino acids. Per germline, CDR1 MGHRA and CDR2 YSYEKL. The PCR had 60 Vbeta and 13 Jbeta primers. Assay: immunoSEQ multiplex PCR; the TCRdb copy retains only in-frame clones and omits some. The data show over 75,000 clones, approximately 70% seen once. The sequence was obtained from a man between 25 and 39 years old in good health and CMV-seronegative. The chain is built from TRBV4-1 and TRBJ1-2; 9 bases map to TRBD1. The source material was PBMCs. CDR3 DNA: TGCGCCAGCAGCCGCCGACAGGGGGACGACTATGGCTACACCTTC. Protein sequence: CASSRRQGDDYGYTF.